This T cell receptor (beta chain) was found in a study of cytotoxic CD8 clonotypes in ibrutinib-treated CLL. Findings and caveats of the study: Relative to age-matched healthy donors, clonality at baseline was higher, and it tracked circulating CD8+ T-cell counts. The clonality went up when patients responded to ibrutinib and dropped back toward baseline at progression.

This clone was seen more than once but under ten times. Its target is unknown. Depth targeted 1 in 200,000 to 1 in 1 million T cells, averaging about 9.2x coverage per clonotype. Produced via immunoSEQ multiplex PCR; TCRdb's table is partial and in-frame only. The sample includes about 24,000 clones, nearly 80% seen only once; the top ten take over 8%. With V trimmed by 5 bases and J by 1 base, 5 bases remained unmatched. Germline CDR1 WNHNN, CDR2 SYGVQD (reference sequence). The CDR3 runs 17 residues. The gene calls are TRBV10-1 and TRBJ2-2; 12 bases match TRBD2. The receptor comes from a human donor with chronic lymphocytic leukemia. The sequencing here drew on PBMCs, taken before ibrutinib treatment. The CDR3 loop is CASSPTSGRGNTGELFF. The CDR3 bases are TGCGCCAGCAGTCCGACTAGCGGGAGAGGGAACACCGGGGAGCTGTTTTTT.